This TCR beta chain was captured in a study of shared clonotypes between healthy human individuals. The study, taken as a whole, reports: Around 5% was the fraction of naive CD4 clonotypes found shared across several donors. Clonotype sharing levels among donors were expected to vary with sequencing depth.

V lost 1 base and J 3 bases, leaving 12 bases between the germline ends. The germline V gene encodes CDR1 SEHNR and CDR2 FQNEAQ (reference sequence). The CDR3 length is 16 residues. Once extracted for a subset, genomic DNA was divided evenly among several immunoSEQ plates. Original analysis: From ImmunoSEQ came sequences covering only the junction and carrying no quality scores, so filtering differed. The method was immunoSEQ multiplex PCR; TCRdb's version includes in-frame clones alone and lacks a portion of them. That table supplies the V and J calls and clone size; D and trimming were determined from the DNA. The data show roughly 2.1 million clones, with approximately 94% seen just once and 1.5% to 2% held by the top ten. Note on this clone: Its antigen is not identified.

In the naive CD8 group, cells lacked CD45RO and were positively selected for CCR7, so terminally differentiated effector memory CD45RA+ cells were left out. Input material: naive CD8+ T cells from PBMCs. This rearrangement joins TRBV7-9 to TRBJ2-2, with D perhaps matching TRBD1 (6 bases). The TCR originated in a man between 18 and 29 years old in good health. Some clones in this sample may be carry-over from other donors' samples. The CDR3 loop is CASSLGVRGYTGELFF. CDR3 DNA: TGTGCCAGCAGCTTAGGGGTCAGGGGATACACCGGGGAGCTGTTTTTT.